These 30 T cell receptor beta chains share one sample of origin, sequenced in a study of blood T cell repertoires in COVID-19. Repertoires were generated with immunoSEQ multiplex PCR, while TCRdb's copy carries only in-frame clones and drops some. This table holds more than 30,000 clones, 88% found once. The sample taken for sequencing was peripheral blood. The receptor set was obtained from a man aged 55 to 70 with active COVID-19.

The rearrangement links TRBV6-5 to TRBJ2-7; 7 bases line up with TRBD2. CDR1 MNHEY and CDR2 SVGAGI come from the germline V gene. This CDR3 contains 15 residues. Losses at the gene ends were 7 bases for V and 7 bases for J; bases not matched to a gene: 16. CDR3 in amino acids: CASIPLRGSYSEQYF. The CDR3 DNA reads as TGTGCCAGCATCCCTCTCCGCGGGAGTTATAGTGAGCAGTACTTC.

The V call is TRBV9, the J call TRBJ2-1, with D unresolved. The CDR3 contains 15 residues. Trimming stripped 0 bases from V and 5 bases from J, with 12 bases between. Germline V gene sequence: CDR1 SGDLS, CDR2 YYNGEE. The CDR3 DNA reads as TGTGCCAGCAGCGTAGGCTCTAAAGAGAACAATGAGCAGTTCTTC. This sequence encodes CASSVGSKENNEQFF. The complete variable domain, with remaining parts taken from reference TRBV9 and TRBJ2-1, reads DSGVTQTPKHLITATGQRVTLRCSPRSGDLSVYWYQQSLDQGLQFLIQYYNGEERAKGNILERFSAQQFPDLHSELNLSSLELGDSALYFCASSVGSKENNEQFFGPGTRLTVL.

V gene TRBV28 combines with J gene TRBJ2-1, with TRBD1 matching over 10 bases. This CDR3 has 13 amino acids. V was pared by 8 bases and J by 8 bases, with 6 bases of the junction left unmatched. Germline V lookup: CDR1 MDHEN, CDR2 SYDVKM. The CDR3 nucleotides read TGTGCCAGCGACGGACAGGGGGGCGATGAGCAGTTCTTC. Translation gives CASDGQGGDEQFF.

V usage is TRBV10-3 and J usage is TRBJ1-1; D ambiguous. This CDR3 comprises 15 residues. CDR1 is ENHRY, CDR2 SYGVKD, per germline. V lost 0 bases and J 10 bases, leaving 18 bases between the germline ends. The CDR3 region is CAISESNLRKPRAFF. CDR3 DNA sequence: TGTGCCATCAGTGAGTCGAATCTCCGAAAACCTAGAGCTTTCTTT.

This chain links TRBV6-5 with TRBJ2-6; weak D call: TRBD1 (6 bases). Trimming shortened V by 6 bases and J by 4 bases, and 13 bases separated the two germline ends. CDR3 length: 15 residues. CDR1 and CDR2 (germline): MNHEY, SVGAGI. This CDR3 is CASSRRGTGANVLTF. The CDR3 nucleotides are TGTGCCAGCAGCCGCAGGGGTACCGGGGCCAACGTCCTGACTTTC.

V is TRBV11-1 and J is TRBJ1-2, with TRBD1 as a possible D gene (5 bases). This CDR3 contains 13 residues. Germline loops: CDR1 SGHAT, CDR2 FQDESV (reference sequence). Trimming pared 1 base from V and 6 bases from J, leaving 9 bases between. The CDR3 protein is CASSLGQTDGYTF. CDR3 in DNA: TGTGCCAGCAGCTTAGGACAGACAGATGGCTACACCTTC.

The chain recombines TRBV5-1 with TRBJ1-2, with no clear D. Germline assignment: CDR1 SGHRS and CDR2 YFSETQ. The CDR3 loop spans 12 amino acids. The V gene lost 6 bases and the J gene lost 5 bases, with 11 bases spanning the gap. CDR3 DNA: TGCGCCAGCAACAACCCAGGTTATGGCTACACCTTC. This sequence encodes CASNNPGYGYTF.

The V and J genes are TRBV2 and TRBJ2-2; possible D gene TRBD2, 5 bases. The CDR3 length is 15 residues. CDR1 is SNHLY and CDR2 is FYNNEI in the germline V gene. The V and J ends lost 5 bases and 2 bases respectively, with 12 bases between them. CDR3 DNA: TGTGCCAGCAGTTTCGAGGACTCTAACACCGGGGAGCTGTTTTTT. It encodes CASSFEDSNTGELFF.

The CDR3 DNA sequence: TGCGCCAGCAGCCTCCCAGGACTTACAGGGAAAGTGGACTATGGCTACACCTTC. It yields the protein CASSLPGLTGKVDYGYTF. This chain uses TRBV4-1 with TRBJ1-2, with a weak D call TRBD1 (6 bases). Germline CDR1 reads MGHRA; CDR2 reads YSYEKL. V was pared by 4 bases and J by 3 bases, with 24 bases between. This CDR3 comprises 18 residues.

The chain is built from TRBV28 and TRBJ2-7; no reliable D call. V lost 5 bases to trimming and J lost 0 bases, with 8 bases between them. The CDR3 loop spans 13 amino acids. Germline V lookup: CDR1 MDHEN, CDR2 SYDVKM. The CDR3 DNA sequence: TGTGCCAGCAGTCCCTTATCCTCCTACGAGCAGTACTTC. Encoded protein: CASSPLSSYEQYF.

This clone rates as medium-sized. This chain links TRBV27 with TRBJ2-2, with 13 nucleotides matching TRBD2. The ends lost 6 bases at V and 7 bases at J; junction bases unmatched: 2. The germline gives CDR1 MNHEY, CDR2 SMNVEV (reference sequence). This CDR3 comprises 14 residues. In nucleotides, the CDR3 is TGTGCCAGCAGCACTAGCGGGAGGGGCGGGGAGCTGTTTTTT. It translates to CASSTSGRGGELFF.

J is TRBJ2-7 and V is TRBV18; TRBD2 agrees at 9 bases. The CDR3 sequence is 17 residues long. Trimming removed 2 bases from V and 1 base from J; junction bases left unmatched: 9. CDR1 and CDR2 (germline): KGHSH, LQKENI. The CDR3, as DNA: TGTGCCAGCTCACCAATAATTCTGAGCGGGAGGTCCTACGAGCAGTACTTC. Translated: CASSPIILSGRSYEQYF.

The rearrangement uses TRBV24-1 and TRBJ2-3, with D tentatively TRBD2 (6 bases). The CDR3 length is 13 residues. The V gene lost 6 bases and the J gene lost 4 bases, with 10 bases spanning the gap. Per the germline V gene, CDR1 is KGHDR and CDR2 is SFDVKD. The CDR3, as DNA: TGTGCCACCAGTACCGGGGGAGCAGATACGCAGTATTTT. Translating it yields CATSTGGADTQYF.

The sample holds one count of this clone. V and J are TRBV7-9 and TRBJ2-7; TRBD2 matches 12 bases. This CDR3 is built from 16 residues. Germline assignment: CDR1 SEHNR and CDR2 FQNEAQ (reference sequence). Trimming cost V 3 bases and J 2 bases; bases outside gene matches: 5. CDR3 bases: TGTGCCAGCAGCTTCGGACTAGCGGGAAGCACCTACGAGCAGTACTTC. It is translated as CASSFGLAGSTYEQYF. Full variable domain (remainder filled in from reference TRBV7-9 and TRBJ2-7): DTGVSQNPRHKITKRGQNVTFRCDPISEHNRLYWYRQTLGQGPEFLTYFQNEAQLEKSRLLSDRFSAERPKGSFSTLEIQRTEQGDSAMYLCASSFGLAGSTYEQYFGPGTRLTVT.

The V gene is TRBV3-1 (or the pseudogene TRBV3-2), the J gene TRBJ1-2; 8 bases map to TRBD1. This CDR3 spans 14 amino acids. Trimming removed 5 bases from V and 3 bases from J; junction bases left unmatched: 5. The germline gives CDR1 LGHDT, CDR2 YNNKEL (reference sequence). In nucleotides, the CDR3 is TGTGCCAGCAGCACCCGGACAGGGCACTATGGCTACACCTTC. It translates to CASSTRTGHYGYTF.

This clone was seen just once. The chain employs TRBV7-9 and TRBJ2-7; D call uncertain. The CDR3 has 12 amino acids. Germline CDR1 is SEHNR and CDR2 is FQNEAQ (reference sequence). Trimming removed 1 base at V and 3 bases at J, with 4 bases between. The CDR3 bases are TGTGCCAGCAGCTTAGAGAGCTACGAGCAGTACTTC. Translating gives CASSLESYEQYF.

DNA for the CDR3: TGTGCCAGCAGCTTAGCGCGTTGGTCGCTGGAAAAACTGTTTTTT. It codes for CASSLARWSLEKLFF. The rearrangement uses TRBV7-9 and TRBJ1-4; D is unclear. CDR3 length: 15 residues. Looked up from germline, CDR1 is SEHNR and CDR2 is FQNEAQ (reference sequence). The germline V and J ends were trimmed by 0 bases and 8 bases, with 13 bases remaining between them.

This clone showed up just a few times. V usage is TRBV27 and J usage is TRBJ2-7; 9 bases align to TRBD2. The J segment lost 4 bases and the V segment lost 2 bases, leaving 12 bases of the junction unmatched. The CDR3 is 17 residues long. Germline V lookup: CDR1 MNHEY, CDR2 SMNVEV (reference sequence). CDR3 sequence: CASSLRNLAGHRYEQYF. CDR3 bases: TGTGCCAGCAGTTTACGGAATCTAGCGGGACATCGTTACGAGCAGTACTTC.

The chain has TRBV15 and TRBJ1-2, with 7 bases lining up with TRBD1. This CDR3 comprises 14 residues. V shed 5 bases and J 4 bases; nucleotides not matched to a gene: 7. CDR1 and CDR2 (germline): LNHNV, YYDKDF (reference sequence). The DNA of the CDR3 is TGTGCCACCAGCCCGGGACAGCAATTCTATGGCTACACCTTC. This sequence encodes CATSPGQQFYGYTF.

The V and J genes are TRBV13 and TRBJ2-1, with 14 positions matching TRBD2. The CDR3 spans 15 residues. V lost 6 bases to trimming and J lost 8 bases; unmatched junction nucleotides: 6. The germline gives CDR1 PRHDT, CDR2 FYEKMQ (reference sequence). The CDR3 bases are TGTGCCAGCAGGCTTAGGGGACTAGCGGGAGATGAGCAGTTCTTC. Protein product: CASRLRGLAGDEQFF.

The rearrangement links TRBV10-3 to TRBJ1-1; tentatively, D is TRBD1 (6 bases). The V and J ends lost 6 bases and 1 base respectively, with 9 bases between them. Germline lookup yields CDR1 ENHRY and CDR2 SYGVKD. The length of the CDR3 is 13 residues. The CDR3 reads CAISLTGNTEAFF. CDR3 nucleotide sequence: TGTGCCATCAGCCTGACAGGGAACACTGAAGCTTTCTTT.

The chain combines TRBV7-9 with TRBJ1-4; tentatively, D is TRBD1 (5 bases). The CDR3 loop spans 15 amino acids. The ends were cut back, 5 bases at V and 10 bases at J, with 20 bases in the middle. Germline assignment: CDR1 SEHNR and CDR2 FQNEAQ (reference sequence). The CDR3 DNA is TGTGCCAGCAGCCAAGCAGCTTCAGGGTTGGGAAAACTGTTTTTT. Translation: CASSQAASGLGKLFF.

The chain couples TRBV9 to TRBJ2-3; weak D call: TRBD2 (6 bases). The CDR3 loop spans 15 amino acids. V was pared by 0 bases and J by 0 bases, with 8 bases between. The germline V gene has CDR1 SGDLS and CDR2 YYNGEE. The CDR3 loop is CASSVAGGSTDTQYF. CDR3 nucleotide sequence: TGTGCCAGCAGCGTAGCTGGGGGGAGCACAGATACGCAGTATTTT.

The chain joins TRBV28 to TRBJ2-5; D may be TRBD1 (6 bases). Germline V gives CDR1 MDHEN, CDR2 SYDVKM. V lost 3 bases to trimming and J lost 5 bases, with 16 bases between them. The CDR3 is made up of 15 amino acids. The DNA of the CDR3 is TGTGCCAGCAGTTTGGGCAGGGGTAGGTCGGAGACCCAGTACTTC. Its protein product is CASSLGRGRSETQYF. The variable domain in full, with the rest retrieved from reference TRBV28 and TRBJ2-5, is DVKVTQSSRYLVKRTGEKVFLECVQDMDHENMFWYRQDPGLGLRLIYFSYDVKMKEKGDIPEGYSVSREKKERFSLILESASTNQTSMYLCASSLGRGRSETQYFGPGTRLLVL.

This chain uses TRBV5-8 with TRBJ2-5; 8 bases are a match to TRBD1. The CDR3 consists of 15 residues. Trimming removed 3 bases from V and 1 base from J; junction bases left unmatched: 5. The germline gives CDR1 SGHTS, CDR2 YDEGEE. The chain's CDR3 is CASSWGQDLQETQYF. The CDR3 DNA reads TGTGCCAGCAGCTGGGGACAGGACCTCCAAGAGACCCAGTACTTC.

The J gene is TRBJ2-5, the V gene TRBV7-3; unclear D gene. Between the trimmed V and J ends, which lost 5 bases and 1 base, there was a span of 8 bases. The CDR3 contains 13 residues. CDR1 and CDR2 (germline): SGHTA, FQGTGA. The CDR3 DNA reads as TGTGCCAGCAGCCCAGACTCCCAAGAGACCCAGTACTTC. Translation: CASSPDSQETQYF.

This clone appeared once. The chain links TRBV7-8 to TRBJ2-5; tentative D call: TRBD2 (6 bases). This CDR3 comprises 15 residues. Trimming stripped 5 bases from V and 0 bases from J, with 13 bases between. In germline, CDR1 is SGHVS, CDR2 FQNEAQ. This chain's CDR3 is CASSLKSGYQETQYF. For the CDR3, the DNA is TGTGCCAGCAGCCTAAAAAGCGGGTACCAAGAGACCCAGTACTTC.

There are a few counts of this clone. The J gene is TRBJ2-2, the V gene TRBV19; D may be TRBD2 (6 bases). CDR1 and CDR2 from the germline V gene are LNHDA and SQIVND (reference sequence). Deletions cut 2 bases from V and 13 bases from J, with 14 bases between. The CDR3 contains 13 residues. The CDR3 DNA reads TGTGCCAGTAGTATATCCGGGCAGGGAGGGCTGTTTTTT. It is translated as CASSISGQGGLFF.

CDR3 DNA: TGTGCCAGCACCCCCGGGAGTAGGCCTGACGAGCAGTACTTC. This gives the protein CASTPGSRPDEQYF. The chain uses TRBV9 and TRBJ2-7; weak D call: TRBD2 (6 bases). The CDR3 length is 14 residues. Germline V gene lookup returns CDR1 SGDLS and CDR2 YYNGEE. Trimming removed 6 bases from V and 5 bases from J, with 18 bases in between.

The CDR3 bases are TGTGCCAGCAGCTTAGGGCGGGACAGGGGACGAAATTCACCCCTCCACTTT. This gives the protein CASSLGRDRGRNSPLHF. The chain combines TRBV7-8 with TRBJ1-6; 10 bases line up with TRBD1. Germline V CDR1 and CDR2: SGHVS, FQNEAQ. This CDR3 region has 17 residues. The junction had 7 bases not matched to a gene; V was cut back by 1 base and J by 7 bases. Combining the CDR3 with reference TRBV7-8 and TRBJ1-6 gives the whole variable domain GAGVSQSPRYKVAKRGQDVALRCDPISGHVSLFWYQQALGQGPEFLTYFQNEAQLDKSGLPSDRFFAERPEGSVSTLKIQRTQQEDSAVYLCASSLGRDRGRNSPLHFGNGTRLTVT.